This section outlines one TCR beta chain sequence together with its context. PCR primers comprised 60 Vbeta and 13 Jbeta primers. Sequencing used immunoSEQ multiplex PCR; TCRdb keeps in-frame clones, though not all of them. In all, the sample yields 150,000 to 200,000 clones. This sample stems from a study of cytomegalovirus exposure and HLA in healthy donors. The germline V gene has CDR1 SGHRS and CDR2 YFSETQ. The CDR3 is made up of 12 amino acids. V lost 2 bases, J lost 6 bases, and 6 bases lay in between. The V and J genes are TRBV5-1 and TRBJ2-1; the D is unclear. Sequences were obtained from PBMCs. This clonotype was obtained from a woman younger than 35 in good health and CMV-seropositive. The CDR3: CASSLTGNEQFF. The CDR3 DNA reads as TGCGCCAGCAGCTTAACGGGCAATGAGCAGTTCTTC.